This TCR beta chain was sequenced in a study of blood T cells in healthy people across ages. Whole-study findings and limits: Conclusively comparing naive with antigen-experienced cells was impossible with unsorted PBMCs.

Using a J-beta primer mix together with a sample-barcoded 5' primer, a second PCR was run for roughly 7 to 12 cycles. Through a template-switch adaptor with 12 random nucleotides, each cDNA molecule received a tag. MiXCR was run by TCRdb on the 5' RACE reads, yielding one entry per CDR3 protein. The table includes hundreds of thousands of distinct CDR3 sequences, 58% detected once. Note on this clonotype: Its antigen remains unknown.

Germline V CDR1 and CDR2: SGHDN, FVKESK. The J segment lost 2 bases and the V segment lost 4 bases, leaving 4 bases of the junction unmatched. This CDR3 region has 16 residues. J is TRBJ2-1 and V is TRBV14, with 11 bases matching TRBD1. The receptor was derived from a man between 60 and 75 years old in good health. Sequencing was done on a sample of blood. CDR3 sequence reads: CASSRTGGEPYNEQFF. In DNA form, the CDR3 reads TGTGCCAGCAGCCGGACAGGGGGCGAACCCTACAATGAGCAGTTCTTC.